What follows describes a single TCR beta chain. The treatment was: randomized to nivolumab then ipilimumab (arm A) or the reverse (arm B). None of the patients previously received DNA-damaging chemotherapy. Sorted cells were live CD3+CD8+, lacking CD19 and CD56, from PBMCs. This entry is derived from a study of sequential checkpoint blockade in melanoma. About the research overall: First-line arms were nivolumab then ipilimumab, or the reverse, randomized 1:1. After both sequences, patients received maintenance nivolumab.

The CDR3 length is 13 residues. CDR1 and CDR2 (germline): GTSNPN, SVGIG (reference sequence). The ends lost 8 bases at V and 7 bases at J; junction bases unmatched: 10. Method: immunoSEQ multiplex PCR; TCRdb's copy keeps in-frame clones and lacks some. Of around 20,000 clones in the sample, about 80% were seen once. The source material was CD8+ T cells sorted from blood (inferred from file names), sampled from a patient given nivolumab and ipilimumab in sequence. The clonotype comes from a human donor with melanoma. The chain couples TRBV30 to TRBJ2-1; 8 bases are a match to TRBD2. The CDR3 nucleotides are TGTGCCGTCTGGAACGGGGGGGTGAATGAGCAGTTCTTC. Translating gives CAVWNGGVNEQFF.